This T cell receptor beta chain was observed in a study of T-cell memory formation after mild COVID-19. In the study overall: Most TCR clusters belonged to a single donor. General study findings and limits: The finding that pre-infection memory included some responding clones suggested that cross-reactive memory joined. Second-wave clones with a day 37 peak had unconfirmed SARS-CoV-2 specificity.

CDR3 length equals 17 residues. Germline values: CDR1 LNHNV, CDR2 YYDKDF (reference sequence). Trimming shortened V by 1 base and J by 2 bases, and 15 bases separated the two germline ends. A remark on this clonotype: Its antigen is unknown.

5'RACE with constant-segment primers built TCRalpha and TCRbeta cDNA libraries with UMIs. One entry per CDR3 protein results from TCRdb running MiXCR on the 5' RACE reads. The profile shows fewer than 400,000 distinct CDR3 sequences, roughly 15% of them singletons. The chain carries TRBV15 and TRBJ1-5, with D maybe TRBD1 (5 bases). The sequence came from a man between 18 and 35 years old who had mild COVID-19 (a few samples of this study predate the infection). Cell type and time point are not known. Sequencing input: PBMCs or a T cell subset sorted from them (not recorded which). Here the CDR3 DNA reads TGTGCCACCAGCAGAGTTAGGCTAGTCAGGGGCAATCAGCCCCAGCATTTT. Protein sequence: CATSRVRLVRGNQPQHF.